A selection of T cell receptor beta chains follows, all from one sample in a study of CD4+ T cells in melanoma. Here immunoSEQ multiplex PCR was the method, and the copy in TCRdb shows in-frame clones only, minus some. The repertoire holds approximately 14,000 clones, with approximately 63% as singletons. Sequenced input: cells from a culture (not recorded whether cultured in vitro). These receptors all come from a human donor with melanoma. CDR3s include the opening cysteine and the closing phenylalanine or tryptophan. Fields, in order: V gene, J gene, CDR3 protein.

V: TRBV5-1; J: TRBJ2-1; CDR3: CASSLIPGQGNEQFF
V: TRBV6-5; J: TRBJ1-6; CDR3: CASRGIRGSPLHF
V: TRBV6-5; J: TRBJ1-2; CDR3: CASSYQYTQNGYTF
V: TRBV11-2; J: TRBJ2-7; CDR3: CASSLVQGEQYF
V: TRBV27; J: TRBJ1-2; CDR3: CASAGGDYGYTF
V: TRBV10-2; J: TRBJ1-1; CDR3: CASKSRAPNTEAFF
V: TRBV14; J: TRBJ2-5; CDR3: CASSQVRGGETQYF
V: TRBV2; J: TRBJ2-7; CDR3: CASSGQGLLTNEQYF
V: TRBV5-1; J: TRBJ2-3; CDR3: CASSLAWGPDTQYF
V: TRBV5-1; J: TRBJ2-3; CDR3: CASSLTGAGGTDTQYF
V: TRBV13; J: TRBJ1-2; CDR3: CASSLGAIKSYTF
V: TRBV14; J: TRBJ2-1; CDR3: CASSQGPRTYNEQFF
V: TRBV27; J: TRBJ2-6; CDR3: CASSFGQGSSGANVLTF
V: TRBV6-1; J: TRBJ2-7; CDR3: CASTLTGSSYEQYF
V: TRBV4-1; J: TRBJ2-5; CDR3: CASSQQGKTQETQYF
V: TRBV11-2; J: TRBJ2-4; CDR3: CASSEVPQGATIQYF
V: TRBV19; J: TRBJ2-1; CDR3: CASSNPSGRRDEQFF
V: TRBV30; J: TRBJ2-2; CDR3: CAWSDSPTNTGELFF
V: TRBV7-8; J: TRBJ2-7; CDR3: CASSPGGDPRYEQYF
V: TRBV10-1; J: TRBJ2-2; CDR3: CASSHTGELFF
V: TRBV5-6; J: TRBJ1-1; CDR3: CASSSILFSDRTKTEAFF
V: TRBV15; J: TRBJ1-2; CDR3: CATSRDIQGGGYTF
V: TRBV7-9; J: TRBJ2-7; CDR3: CASSRDQTYEQYF
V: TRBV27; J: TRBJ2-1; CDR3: CASSLSQAGTGPYNEQFF
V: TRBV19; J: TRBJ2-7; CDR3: CASSGQTYEQYF
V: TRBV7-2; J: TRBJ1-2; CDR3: CASSLAGVGIRYGYTF
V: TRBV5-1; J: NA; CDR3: CASSPEPQGIYEQYF
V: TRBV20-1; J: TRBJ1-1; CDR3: CSASRVTEAFF
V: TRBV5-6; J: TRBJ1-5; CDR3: CASSPARTGENSNQPQHF
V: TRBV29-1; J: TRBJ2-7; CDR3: CSVEDMGPRREQYF
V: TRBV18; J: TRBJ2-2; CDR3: CASSPTQGIGGELFF
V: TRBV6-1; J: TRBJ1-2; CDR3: CASSERGRAWDGYTF
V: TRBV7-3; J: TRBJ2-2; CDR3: CASSLTGGSNTGELFF
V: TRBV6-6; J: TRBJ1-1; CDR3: CASSYASPGNQSF
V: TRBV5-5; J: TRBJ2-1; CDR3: CASSLRDRGHNEQFF
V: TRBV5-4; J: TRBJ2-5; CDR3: CASSSEPDFLGETQYF
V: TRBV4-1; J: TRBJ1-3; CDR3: CASSQDWGGPVSGNTIYF
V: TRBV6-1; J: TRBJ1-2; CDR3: CASSEAFRGGYYGYTF
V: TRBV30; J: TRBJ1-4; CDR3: CAWSDYGTLSEKLFF
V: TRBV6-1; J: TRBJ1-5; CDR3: CASRRISNQPQHF